Sequencing of this T cell receptor (beta chain) was carried out in a study of OX40 agonist ivuxolimab in advanced cancers. Overall study context: With ivuxolimab, an agonistic anti-OX40 (CD134) antibody, patients were treated. Every patient in dose escalation had hepatocellular carcinoma, melanoma, renal cell or head and neck cancer.

The junction had 2 bases not matched to a gene; V was cut back by 3 bases and J by 2 bases. The CDR3 is 15 amino acids. Per germline, CDR1 SGDLS and CDR2 YYNGEE. Worth noting for this clone: The antigen remains unidentified.

Data came from immunoSEQ multiplex PCR; TCRdb stores just in-frame clones and leaves some out. The sample yields 15,000 to 20,000 clones, approximately 87% seen once. General study findings and limits: Clones of CD4+ and CD8+ blood T cells grew by week 6 at doses of 0.1 to 3.0 mg/kg.

V is TRBV9 and J is TRBJ2-3; 11 bases align to TRBD2. The TCR comes from an adult with an advanced solid tumor such as melanoma, head and neck, liver or kidney cancer. Here the sequenced sample was CD4+ or CD8+ T cells sorted from blood, taken in a trial of the OX40 agonist ivuxolimab. In DNA form, the CDR3 reads TGTGCCAGCAGCGGGGGACTAGCGGACACAGATACGCAGTATTTT. Translating it yields CASSGGLADTDTQYF. Filled out from reference TRBV9 and TRBJ2-3, the complete variable domain reads DSGVTQTPKHLITATGQRVTLRCSPRSGDLSVYWYQQSLDQGLQFLIQYYNGEERAKGNILERFSAQQFPDLHSELNLSSLELGDSALYFCASSGGLADTDTQYFGPGTRLTVL.